This T cell receptor beta chain stems from a study of CD8+CD57+ T cells in acquired aplastic anemia. Across the whole study: Each DNA sample taken from sorted CD4+ and CD8+ cells came to 3 to 4 ug on average.

Flow cytometry had shown expanded CD8+CD57+ cells in the patients chosen for sequencing. Profiles of TCR beta VDJ and CDR3 were generated from a genomic DNA template. TCRdb called the reads again in MiXCR, with one record for every CDR3 protein. The profile shows approximately 160,000 distinct CDR3 sequences, more than 45% of them singletons. The source material was sorted CD4+, CD8+, or CD8+CD57+ T cells (not recorded which) from PBMCs. The receptor's source is a human donor with aplastic anemia.

The CDR3: CASSSLGGMNTGELFF. CDR3 nucleotide sequence: TGCGCCAGCAGCTCCCTGGGCGGGATGAACACCGGGGAGCTGTTTTTT. This chain uses TRBV5-1 with TRBJ2-2, with D tentatively TRBD2 (6 bases). The germline gives CDR1 SGHRS, CDR2 YFSETQ. The CDR3 runs 16 residues. Trimming took off 3 bases at V and 1 base at J, with 13 bases between the two ends. Combining the CDR3 with reference TRBV5-1 and TRBJ2-2 gives the whole variable domain KAGVTQTPRYLIKTRGQQVTLSCSPISGHRSVSWYQQTPGQGLQFLFEYFSETQRNKGNFPGRFSGRQFSNSRSEMNVSTLELGDSALYLCASSSLGGMNTGELFFGEGSRLTVL.